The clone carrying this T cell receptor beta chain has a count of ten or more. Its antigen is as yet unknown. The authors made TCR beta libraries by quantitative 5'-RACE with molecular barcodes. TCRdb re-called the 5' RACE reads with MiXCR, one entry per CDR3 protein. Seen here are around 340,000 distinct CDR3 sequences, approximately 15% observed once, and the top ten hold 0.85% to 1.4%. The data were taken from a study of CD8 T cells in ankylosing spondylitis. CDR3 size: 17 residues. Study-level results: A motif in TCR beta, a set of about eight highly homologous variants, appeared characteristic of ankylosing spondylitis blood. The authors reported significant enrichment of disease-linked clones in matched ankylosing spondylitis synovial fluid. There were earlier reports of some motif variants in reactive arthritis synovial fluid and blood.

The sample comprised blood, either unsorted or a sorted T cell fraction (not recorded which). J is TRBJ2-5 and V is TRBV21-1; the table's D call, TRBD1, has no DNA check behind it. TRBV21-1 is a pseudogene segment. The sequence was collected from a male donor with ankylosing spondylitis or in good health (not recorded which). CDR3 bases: TGTGCCAGCAGCAAACGTGGCCTAGCCAGGGGTTCAGAGACCCAGTACTTC. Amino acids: CASSKRGLARGSETQYF.